Each of the 27 T cell receptor beta chains below was sequenced from the same sample in a study of T-cell memory formation after mild COVID-19. TCRdb analysed the 5' RACE reads with MiXCR anew, one entry per CDR3 protein. The sample lists approximately 150,000 distinct CDR3 sequences, roughly a fifth occurring once. Sequenced input: PBMCs or a T cell subset sorted from them (not recorded which). The receptors here all came from an adult woman who had mild COVID-19 (a few samples of this study predate the infection). Cell type and time point are not known.

The table lists this clonotype with a few counts. The chain has TRBV14 and TRBJ1-2; D gene unclear. Germline V gene data show CDR1 as SGHDN and CDR2 as FVKESK. This CDR3 spans 14 amino acids. The V end lost 1 base, the J end lost 8 bases, and 14 bases lay between the germline ends. The CDR3 here is CASSQVAVGSGYTF. The CDR3 DNA follows: TGTGCCAGCAGCCAAGTCGCCGTGGGGAGCGGCTACACCTTC.

This clonotype was seen a few times. The chain combines TRBV3-1 with TRBJ2-2, with 9 bases aligning to TRBD1. Per germline, CDR1 LGHDT and CDR2 YNNKEL (reference sequence). This CDR3 is 19 amino acids long. After removal of 0 bases from V and 4 bases from J, the junction contained 12 bases not matched to a gene. The CDR3 loop reads CASSQDPWDRASGTGELFF. The CDR3 nucleotides are TGTGCCAGCAGCCAAGACCCCTGGGACAGGGCTTCTGGCACCGGGGAGCTGTTTTTT.

This clonotype was found many times. The V gene is TRBV29-1, the J gene TRBJ2-3, with D perhaps matching TRBD2 (6 bases). CDR1 is SQVTM and CDR2 is ANQGSEA in the germline V gene. The CDR3 runs 13 residues. CDR3 amino acids: CTGTGVSTDTQYF. Here the CDR3 DNA reads TGCACCGGGACTGGGGTGTCGACAGATACGCAGTATTTT.

Only a few counts were recorded for this clonotype. The chain has TRBV7-3 and TRBJ2-1, with D uncertain. The V gene lost 5 bases and the J gene lost 4 bases, with 9 bases spanning the gap. The CDR3 has 13 residues. Germline-derived CDR1 and CDR2 are SGHTA and FQGTGA. The CDR3 nucleotides read TGTGCCAGCAGCCCCTCTGAGTACAATGAGCAGTTCTTC. Amino acid sequence: CASSPSEYNEQFF.

This chain uses TRBV20-1 with TRBJ2-2, with 8 bases lining up with TRBD1. The length of the CDR3 is 15 residues. Germline-derived CDR1 and CDR2 are DFQATT and SNEGSKA (reference sequence). Germline trimming cut 3 bases from V and 7 bases from J; bases unmatched to any gene: 10. The CDR3 protein is CSARGTGQPIGELFF. The CDR3 DNA is TGCAGTGCTAGGGGGACAGGACAGCCCATCGGGGAGCTGTTTTTT.

The chain is built from TRBV6-2 or TRBV6-3 and TRBJ2-5; possibly TRBD1 or TRBD2 for D (5 bases each). CDR3 length: 14 residues. The ends were cut back, 5 bases at V and 8 bases at J, with 18 bases in the middle. Germline values: CDR1 MNHEY, CDR2 SVGEGT. CDR3 protein: CASSPGTLSGTQYF. Here the CDR3 DNA reads TGTGCCAGCAGTCCCGGGACCCTATCAGGCACCCAGTACTTC.

This clonotype was counted a few times. The chain recombines TRBV20-1 with TRBJ1-6, with 8 bases fitting TRBD1. The CDR3 loop spans 13 amino acids. Germline V gives CDR1 DFQATT, CDR2 SNEGSKA (reference sequence). The ends lost 5 bases at V and 7 bases at J; junction bases unmatched: 4. The CDR3 DNA reads as TGCAGTGCTTGTAGGACAGGGAATTCACCCCTCCACTTT. It codes for CSACRTGNSPLHF.

This chain links TRBV4-1 with TRBJ1-5; D perhaps matches TRBD1 (5 bases). Germline loops: CDR1 MGHRA, CDR2 YSYEKL. V shed 0 bases and J shed 2 bases, with 14 bases lying between them. The CDR3 length is 17 residues. The CDR3 loop is CASSQDTYRGGNQPQHF. CDR3 nucleotides: TGCGCCAGCAGCCAAGATACTTATCGGGGGGGCAATCAGCCCCAGCATTTT.

A few counts support this clonotype. The chain combines TRBV5-1 with TRBJ1-2, with D uncertain. The germline V gene encodes CDR1 SGHRS and CDR2 YFSETQ. Trimming shortened V by 4 bases and J by 2 bases, and 21 bases separated the two germline ends. The CDR3 sequence is 17 residues long. The CDR3 sequence: CASSPWSGNPTNYGYTF. CDR3 sequence (DNA): TGCGCCAGCAGCCCTTGGTCAGGAAATCCTACGAACTATGGCTACACCTTC.

This clonotype was picked up a small number of times. The chain joins TRBV14 to TRBJ2-6; D not certain. Trimming shortened V by 4 bases and J by 2 bases, and 9 bases separated the two germline ends. This CDR3 spans 15 amino acids. The germline V gene encodes CDR1 SGHDN and CDR2 FVKESK. The CDR3 DNA reads as TGTGCCAGCAGCCGGATGTTTGCTGGGGCCAACGTCCTGACTTTC. Translated, it gives CASSRMFAGANVLTF.

The chain recombines TRBV12-3 or TRBV12-4 with TRBJ1-1; D remains unclear. The CDR3 length is 13 residues. Trimming removed 3 bases at V and 1 base at J, with 6 bases between. The CDR3 nucleotides read TGTGCCAGCAGTTTCCCCCCGAACACTGAAGCTTTCTTT. This encodes CASSFPPNTEAFF.

The rearrangement uses TRBV6-6 and TRBJ1-5; D gene ambiguous. Germline-derived CDR1 and CDR2 are MNHNY and SVGAGI (reference sequence). V gave up 2 bases and J gave up 4 bases, with 12 bases separating them. The CDR3 runs 15 residues. CDR3 sequence: CASSYGQVPNQPQHF. CDR3 sequence (DNA): TGTGCCAGCAGTTACGGGCAGGTTCCTAATCAGCCCCAGCATTTT.

This clonotype appeared many times. J is TRBJ2-3 and V is TRBV15; D not resolved. V was trimmed by 5 bases and J by 1 base, leaving 7 bases between them. Germline CDR1 reads LNHNV; CDR2 reads YYDKDF (reference sequence). The CDR3 extends over 13 amino acids. The CDR3 protein is CATSHRGTDTQYF. The CDR3 DNA reads as TGTGCCACCAGCCATCGGGGCACAGATACGCAGTATTTT.

V usage is TRBV7-9 and J usage is TRBJ1-5; TRBD1 matches 9 bases. The CDR3 has 16 amino acids. CDR1 SEHNR and CDR2 FQNEAQ come from the germline V gene (reference sequence). J gave up 2 bases and V 1 base, and 3 bases lay outside the gene matches. The chain's CDR3 is CASSLDRGRGNQPQHF. The CDR3 bases are TGTGCCAGCAGCTTAGACAGGGGGCGAGGCAATCAGCCCCAGCATTTT.

This clonotype was seen only a few times. In DNA, the CDR3 is TGTGCCAGCAGTTCCCAGATTAATCAGCCCCAGCATTTT. Its protein product is CASSSQINQPQHF. The J gene is TRBJ1-5, the V gene TRBV12-3 or TRBV12-4, with D unclear. V lost 4 bases and J lost 4, with 8 bases in between. The CDR3 is 13 amino acids.

This clonotype was detected only a few times. The chain links TRBV18 to TRBJ1-2; no definite D call. Germline assignment: CDR1 KGHSH and CDR2 LQKENI. Trimming stripped 10 bases from V and 0 bases from J, with 21 bases between. This CDR3 has 16 residues. The CDR3 protein is CATRLSNTPSNYGYTF. CDR3 nucleotides: TGTGCCACCCGACTTTCTAATACCCCCTCTAACTATGGCTACACCTTC.

In this sample, this clonotype turned up a few times. CDR3 bases: TGTGCCACCAGTGATAATGCGTGGACTAGCGGGAGTATCTACAATGAGCAGTTCTTC. It encodes CATSDNAWTSGSIYNEQFF. The chain carries TRBV24-1 and TRBJ2-1, with TRBD2 matching 13 bases. The J segment lost 3 bases and the V segment lost 3 bases, leaving 10 bases of the junction unmatched. Germline V gives CDR1 KGHDR, CDR2 SFDVKD. The CDR3 extends over 19 amino acids.

The chain uses TRBV7-9 and TRBJ2-1, with 9 positions matching TRBD2. The germline V gene encodes CDR1 SEHNR and CDR2 FQNEAQ (reference sequence). The CDR3 covers 15 residues. J was trimmed by 4 bases and V by 5 bases; bases with no gene match: 6. The chain's CDR3 is CASSATSGPYNEQFF. As DNA, the CDR3 is TGTGCCAGCAGCGCGACTAGCGGCCCTTACAATGAGCAGTTCTTC.

J is TRBJ2-3 and V is TRBV20-1, with 13 bases aligning to TRBD2. The CDR3 runs 15 residues. Unmatched junction bases numbered 4, after V lost 5 bases and J lost 2 bases. Germline V lookup: CDR1 DFQATT, CDR2 SNEGSKA (reference sequence). CDR3 sequence (DNA): TGCAGTGCTTTAGGACTAGCGGGGGTCACAGATACGCAGTATTTT. Protein: CSALGLAGVTDTQYF.

V usage is TRBV20-1 and J usage is TRBJ2-7, with D maybe TRBD2 (5 bases). Trimming pared 3 bases from V and 0 bases from J, leaving 12 bases between. Germline loops: CDR1 DFQATT, CDR2 SNEGSKA (reference sequence). The CDR3 covers 14 residues. The CDR3 nucleotides are TGCAGTGCTAGGGACGGGATAATCTCCTACGAGCAGTACTTC. The encoded protein is CSARDGIISYEQYF.

The chain is built from TRBV2 and TRBJ2-7; D is uncertain. This CDR3 spans 12 amino acids. CDR1 is SNHLY, CDR2 FYNNEI, per germline. V lost 7 bases and J 2 bases, leaving 9 bases between the germline ends. CDR3 loop: CASMGGPYEQYF. Here the CDR3 DNA reads TGTGCCAGCATGGGTGGTCCCTACGAGCAGTACTTC.

This clonotype showed up just a few times. The chain has TRBV20-1 and TRBJ1-1, with 7 nucleotides matching TRBD1. CDR3 length: 12 amino acids. Germline CDR1 and CDR2: DFQATT and SNEGSKA (reference sequence). V shed 2 bases, J shed 11 bases, and the junction held 8 bases outside the gene matches. CDR3 region: CSARKQGDEAFF. The CDR3 nucleotides read TGCAGTGCTAGAAAGCAGGGGGATGAGGCTTTCTTT.

The gene calls are TRBV6-2 or TRBV6-3 and TRBJ2-6; a weak D match, TRBD2 (5 bases). There are 18 residues in the CDR3. The V end lost 0 bases, the J end lost 2 bases, and 14 bases lay between the germline ends. Germline V gives CDR1 MNHEY, CDR2 SVGEGT. The CDR3 is CASSYSPRVIAGANVLTF. Here the CDR3 DNA reads TGTGCCAGCAGTTACTCGCCGAGGGTTATTGCTGGGGCCAACGTCCTGACTTTC.

The V call is TRBV6-6, the J call TRBJ2-7, with 11 bases aligning to TRBD2. The CDR3 sequence is 17 residues long. The germline V gene has CDR1 MNHNY and CDR2 SVGAGI (reference sequence). Trimming cost V 5 bases and J 4 bases; bases outside gene matches: 13. The DNA for the CDR3 is TGTGCCAGCAGTCAATCTAGCGGGGGGCTCTCCCGGTACGAGCAGTACTTC. The encoded protein is CASSQSSGGLSRYEQYF.

This clonotype was counted a few times. This chain links TRBV9 with TRBJ2-5, with D possibly matching TRBD2 (5 bases). V lost 0 bases, J lost 5 bases, and 14 bases lay in between. Germline V lookup: CDR1 SGDLS, CDR2 YYNGEE. This CDR3 is built from 15 residues. The chain's CDR3 is CASSVAVGVGETQYF. CDR3 sequence (DNA): TGTGCCAGCAGCGTAGCGGTGGGAGTGGGGGAGACCCAGTACTTC.

This clonotype was detected only a few times. The chain links TRBV5-1 to TRBJ2-7; D may be TRBD1 or TRBD2 (5 bases each). Trimming took off 5 bases at V and 2 bases at J, with 11 bases between the two ends. This CDR3 has 13 amino acids. Germline lookup yields CDR1 SGHRS and CDR2 YFSETQ. This chain's CDR3 is CASSDSGPYEQYF. CDR3 coding DNA: TGCGCCAGCAGTGACAGCGGTCCCTACGAGCAGTACTTC.

The chain's CDR3 is CASSLTHLISSGNTIYF. CDR3 nucleotide sequence: TGCGCCAGCAGCTTGACCCACCTGATCAGCTCTGGAAACACCATATATTTT. This chain connects TRBV5-1 to TRBJ1-3, with D hard to call. The CDR3 spans 17 residues. Germline assignment: CDR1 SGHRS and CDR2 YFSETQ. V gave up 1 base and J gave up 0 bases, with 14 bases separating them.